This entry lists 20 T cell receptor beta chains sequenced from one sample in a study of T cell responses to AZD1222 COVID-19 vaccine. This table comes from immunoSEQ multiplex PCR, and its TCRdb copy is limited to in-frame clones, with some not included. Of some 98,000 clones in the sample, roughly 83% were seen once. Sequenced material: peripheral blood, taken 28 days after the second AZD1222 dose. These receptor sequences come from an adult who received the AZD1222 COVID-19 vaccine.

The V gene is TRBV15, the J gene TRBJ2-7; D remains unclear. CDR1 and CDR2 from the germline V gene are LNHNV and YYDKDF (reference sequence). The CDR3 has 12 residues. Deletions cut 5 bases from V and 0 bases from J, with 5 bases between. The CDR3, as DNA: TGTGCCACCAGCCACAGCTCCTACGAGCAGTACTTC. This codes for CATSHSSYEQYF.

This clone was observed once. V is TRBV9 and J is TRBJ2-3; 10 positions agree with TRBD2. The length of the CDR3 is 17 residues. V lost 0 bases to trimming and J lost 5 bases; unmatched junction nucleotides: 9. Germline V gene sequence: CDR1 SGDLS, CDR2 YYNGEE. The CDR3, as DNA: TGTGCCAGCAGCGTAGCGGGTAGCGGGGGGCGCGGAGATACGCAGTATTTT. As protein: CASSVAGSGGRGDTQYF.

This chain joins TRBV5-3 and TRBJ2-5; D is uncertain. TRBV5-3 is classed as an ORF, of uncertain function. V was pared by 3 bases and J by 5 bases, with 20 bases between. This CDR3 is built from 16 residues. DNA of the CDR3: TGTGCCAGAAGCTCCCAAGGTTGGGGAATAGGGGAGACCCAGTACTTC. Its protein product is CARSSQGWGIGETQYF.

The V call is TRBV6-6, the J call TRBJ2-1, with D possibly matching TRBD2 (6 bases). The V gene lost 3 bases and the J gene lost 6 bases, with 9 bases spanning the gap. The CDR3 consists of 13 residues. Germline V gives CDR1 MNHNY, CDR2 SVGAGI (reference sequence). The CDR3: CASSYWDSNEQFF. DNA of the CDR3: TGTGCCAGCAGTTATTGGGACTCCAATGAGCAGTTCTTC.

The rearrangement links TRBV6-5 to TRBJ2-7; D unclear. The CDR3 consists of 14 residues. With 0 bases removed from V and 0 bases from J, the gap between germline ends came to 6 bases. Germline V lookup: CDR1 MNHEY, CDR2 SVGAGI. This CDR3 reads CASSYSRSSYEQYF. The CDR3, as DNA: TGTGCCAGCAGTTACTCGCGATCCTCCTACGAGCAGTACTTC.

This clone has just one count. This CDR3 is CASSLASGNSYEQYF. CDR3 DNA sequence: TGTGCCAGCAGCTTGGCTAGCGGGAACTCCTACGAGCAGTACTTC. The chain is built from TRBV7-2 and TRBJ2-7; TRBD2 aligns across 9 bases. The ends lost 3 bases at V and 0 bases at J; junction bases unmatched: 3. CDR1 is SGHTA and CDR2 is FQGNSA in the germline V gene. The CDR3 is made up of 15 amino acids.

The chain recombines TRBV9 with TRBJ2-1; 9 bases align to TRBD1. The junction had 11 bases not matched to a gene; V was cut back by 4 bases and J by 3 bases. The germline V gene has CDR1 SGDLS and CDR2 YYNGEE. This CDR3 is built from 17 residues. CDR3 residues: CASSSRVGDRVYNEQFF. The CDR3 bases are TGTGCCAGCAGCTCCCGTGTAGGGGACAGGGTCTACAATGAGCAGTTCTTC. Filled out from reference TRBV9 and TRBJ2-1, the complete variable domain reads DSGVTQTPKHLITATGQRVTLRCSPRSGDLSVYWYQQSLDQGLQFLIQYYNGEERAKGNILERFSAQQFPDLHSELNLSSLELGDSALYFCASSSRVGDRVYNEQFFGPGTRLTVL.

The CDR3 protein is CASSADLGQGSEKLFF. For the CDR3, the DNA is TGTGCCAGCAGCGCCGACCTGGGGCAGGGGAGTGAAAAACTGTTTTTT. This sequence joins TRBV9 and TRBJ1-4; D perhaps matches TRBD1 (6 bases). Per the germline V gene, CDR1 is SGDLS and CDR2 is YYNGEE. The V end was cut by 3 bases, the J end by 7 bases, with 19 bases between. The CDR3 is made up of 16 amino acids.

The V and J genes are TRBV27 and TRBJ1-6, with TRBD1 identical over 8 bases. The germline V gene encodes CDR1 MNHEY and CDR2 SMNVEV (reference sequence). Unmatched junction bases numbered 2, after V lost 1 base and J lost 6 bases. There are 15 residues in the CDR3. CDR3 sequence reads: CASSLWGTGNSPLHF. CDR3 in DNA: TGTGCCAGCAGTTTATGGGGGACAGGTAATTCACCCCTCCACTTT.

Comment on this clone: Other nucleotide sequences in the sample specify the same CDR3. The rearrangement links TRBV9 to TRBJ2-5; 10 bases line up with TRBD2. The CDR3 is 15 residues long. Per the germline V gene, CDR1 is SGDLS and CDR2 is YYNGEE. V lost 2 bases and J lost 2; bases outside the gene matches: 3. CDR3 loop: CASSVLAGVQETQYF. DNA for the CDR3: TGTGCCAGCAGCGTGCTAGCGGGGGTACAAGAGACCCAGTACTTC.

The rearrangement uses TRBV6-5 and TRBJ1-6, with a possible D match to TRBD1 (6 bases). Germline V gene data show CDR1 as MNHEY and CDR2 as SVGAGI. The V gene lost 6 bases and the J gene lost 14 bases, with 11 bases spanning the gap. The CDR3 contains 11 residues. CDR3 sequence reads: CASSPGQSLHF. The CDR3 nucleotides are TGTGCCAGCAGCCCGGGACAATCCCTCCACTTT.

This rearrangement joins TRBV7-9 to TRBJ2-5; D is perhaps TRBD2 (7 bases). Germline CDR1 is SEHNR and CDR2 is FQNEAQ (reference sequence). The germline V and J ends were trimmed by 3 bases and 2 bases, with 13 bases remaining between them. The CDR3 is made up of 15 amino acids. The CDR3 protein is CASSLGGLAQETQYF. In DNA form, the CDR3 reads TGTGCCAGCAGCTTGGGGGGGCTAGCTCAAGAGACCCAGTACTTC. The variable domain in full, completed from reference TRBV7-9 and TRBJ2-5, reads DTGVSQNPRHKITKRGQNVTFRCDPISEHNRLYWYRQTLGQGPEFLTYFQNEAQLEKSRLLSDRFSAERPKGSFSTLEIQRTEQGDSAMYLCASSLGGLAQETQYFGPGTRLLVL.

The chain combines TRBV4-1 with TRBJ1-5, with D unclear. Trimming removed 3 bases at V and 1 base at J, with 7 bases between. This CDR3 has 14 amino acids. Germline CDR1 MGHRA, CDR2 YSYEKL. The CDR3 bases are TGCGCCAGCAGCCACAGTCCAAGCAATCAGCCCCAGCATTTT. It encodes CASSHSPSNQPQHF.

The CDR3 nucleotides read TGTGCCAGTACGGCGGCGGGAGCTTACAATGAGCAGTTCTTC. Translated: CASTAAGAYNEQFF. The chain has TRBV19 and TRBJ2-1; TRBD2 aligns across 7 bases. This CDR3 has 14 residues. Germline values: CDR1 LNHDA, CDR2 SQIVND (reference sequence). J was trimmed by 4 bases and V by 7 bases; bases with no gene match: 7.

This chain joins TRBV5-6 and TRBJ2-7; no clear D gene. Germline V lookup: CDR1 SGHDT, CDR2 YYEEEE. Trimming removed 1 base at V and 3 bases at J, with 5 bases between. The CDR3 totals 12 residues. CDR3 protein: CASSLNHYEQYF. CDR3 nucleotide sequence: TGTGCCAGCAGCTTGAATCACTACGAGCAGTACTTC.

The chain links TRBV24-1 to TRBJ2-3; 7 nucleotides line up with TRBD1. The V gene end was trimmed by 5 bases and the J gene end by 4 bases; junction bases not matched to a gene: 5. Germline CDR1 and CDR2: KGHDR and SFDVKD. This CDR3 comprises 14 residues. The CDR3 DNA reads as TGTGCCACCAGTGCCCGACAGGGTTCAGATACGCAGTATTTT. Protein product: CATSARQGSDTQYF.

The rearrangement links TRBV7-2 to TRBJ1-5; D is ambiguous. V shed 1 base and J shed 7 bases, with 8 bases lying between them. This CDR3 has 13 amino acids. CDR1 is SGHTA, CDR2 FQGNSA, per germline. This CDR3 reads CASSLEAEQPQHF. In DNA form, the CDR3 reads TGTGCCAGCAGCTTAGAAGCTGAGCAGCCCCAGCATTTT.

The V gene is TRBV2, the J gene TRBJ1-1; D uncertain. CDR3 length: 17 amino acids. V lost 8 bases and J lost 0, with 22 bases in between. From germline, CDR1 is SNHLY and CDR2 FYNNEI. In nucleotides, the CDR3 is TGTGCCAGCCGCGATGGAACCTATCCACTAATGAACACTGAAGCTTTCTTT. Its translation: CASRDGTYPLMNTEAFF. Variable domain in full (rest from reference TRBV2 and TRBJ1-1): EPEVTQTPSHQVTQMGQEVILRCVPISNHLYFYWYRQILGQKVEFLVSFYNNEISEKSEIFDDQFSVERPDGSNFTLKIRSTKLEDSAMYFCASRDGTYPLMNTEAFFGQGTRLTVV.

The chain combines TRBV6-5 with TRBJ2-7; the match to TRBD1 covers 11 bases. The length of the CDR3 is 14 residues. Trimming took 4 bases from V and 4 from J; bases not matched to a gene: 3. The germline CDR1 and CDR2 sequences are MNHEY and SVGAGI. CDR3 protein: CASSSGTGGYEQYF. The CDR3 nucleotides are TGTGCCAGCAGTTCCGGGACAGGGGGATACGAGCAGTACTTC.

The rearrangement links TRBV9 to TRBJ2-2; D uncertain. The CDR3 is 14 residues long. V was shortened by 1 base and J by 6 bases, with 10 bases between the two germline ends. The germline V gene has CDR1 SGDLS and CDR2 YYNGEE. In DNA, the CDR3 is TGTGCCAGCAGCGTACCCCTGTTTTCCGGGGAGCTGTTTTTT. This gives the protein CASSVPLFSGELFF.